This T cell receptor (beta chain) was captured by sequencing in a study of STAT5B mutations in CD4+ large granular lymphocyte leukemia. Study-level information: Among healthy controls, a particular HLA allele went with more CDR3 'QG' motifs. General study points: TRBV06-family usage was enriched in top patient clones (8/27) versus controls (2/35).

Control samples were healthy donors' buffy coats. V lost 0 bases, J lost 0 bases, and 6 bases lay in between. The CDR3 covers 14 residues. Germline CDR1 and CDR2: SGHRS and YFSETQ. The assay was run at survey level. Libraries were prepared by immunoSEQ multiplex PCR; TCRdb keeps only in-frame clonotypes and omits some of them. The sample shows fewer than 45,000 clones, around 81% of them seen only once. In its sample, this clone was seen a few times. The target antigen is unknown. The rearrangement joins TRBV5-1 to TRBJ2-5; D is unresolved. Sequenced: CD4+ T cells from blood buffy coats. This sequence was found in a human donor in good health. CDR3 amino acids: CASSLAGYQETQYF. The CDR3 region has the DNA TGCGCCAGCAGCTTGGCCGGGTACCAAGAGACCCAGTACTTC.